The T cell receptor beta chain described here comes from a study of blood T cell repertoires in COVID-19. Looking at the study overall: The cDNA or gDNA used as material had been derived from T cells, B-cell-depleted T cells, or PBMCs.

Clones were read by immunoSEQ multiplex PCR, and TCRdb kept only the in-frame ones, dropping some. This table holds about 210,000 clones, around 89% found once. V was pared by 1 base and J by 3 bases, with 0 bases of the junction left unmatched. The CDR3 is made up of 14 amino acids. The germline V gene has CDR1 LNHDA and CDR2 SQIVND (reference sequence). This TCR was sampled from a woman between 40 and 55 years old with acute or convalescent COVID-19. Specimen: peripheral blood. The genes are TRBV19 and TRBJ2-3; 8 bases are a match to TRBD1. CDR3 sequence: CASSIGQGTDTQYF. The DNA of the CDR3 is TGTGCCAGTAGTATAGGACAGGGGACAGATACGCAGTATTTT. The whole variable domain, remainder taken from reference TRBV19 and TRBJ2-3, is DGGITQSPKYLFRKEGQNVTLSCEQNLNHDAMYWYRQDPGQGLRLIYYSQIVNDFQKGDIAEGYSVSREKKESFPLTVTSAQKNPTAFYLCASSIGQGTDTQYFGPGTRLTVL.